Listed below are T cell receptor beta chains from one sample, sequenced in a study of T cell repertoires in urothelial bladder cancer. The protocol was immunoSEQ multiplex PCR, while the TCRdb copy is restricted to in-frame clones and leaves out a portion. Of 5,000 to 6,500 clones in the sample, 71% are singletons; the top ten hold about an eighth. The material sequenced was tumor-infiltrating cells from bladder cancer. The receptors derive from a human donor with urothelial carcinoma. Both conserved end residues are part of each CDR3. The order of the fields is J gene, clone size, D gene, V gene, CDR3 DNA, CDR3 protein. A D gene is named only where the DNA matches it firmly. A row's size may be missing; if present it is once, few, many or a size class.

j_call: TRBJ1-1; clone_size: -; d_call: -; v_call: TRBV7-9; cdr3_nt: TGTGCCAGCAGCTTAATGGGGAGCGCTGAAGCTTTCTTT; cdr3_aa: CASSLMGSAEAFF
j_call: TRBJ1-1; clone_size: -; d_call: TRBD1; v_call: TRBV6-1; cdr3_nt: TGTGCCAGCAGTAAGACAGGGATAAACACTGAAGCTTTCTTT; cdr3_aa: CASSKTGINTEAFF
j_call: TRBJ1-5; clone_size: once; d_call: -; v_call: TRBV7-6; cdr3_nt: TGTGCCAGCAGCTTAGATACACCCCCGGGAAGCAATCAGCCCCAGCATTTT; cdr3_aa: CASSLDTPPGSNQPQHF
j_call: TRBJ1-6; clone_size: -; d_call: -; v_call: TRBV2; cdr3_nt: TGTGCCAGCAGTCGCCAGGCGTCCCCAGTGAGCTCACCCCTCCACTTT; cdr3_aa: CASSRQASPVSSPLHF
j_call: TRBJ1-2; clone_size: large; d_call: -; v_call: TRBV28; cdr3_nt: TGTGCCAGCAGGGAAGGTGACTATGGCTACACCTTC; cdr3_aa: CASREGDYGYTF
j_call: TRBJ2-5; clone_size: -; d_call: -; v_call: TRBV7-6; cdr3_nt: TGTGCCAGCAGCTTCCGCTCCGGGGGTGAGACCCAGTACTTC; cdr3_aa: CASSFRSGGETQYF
j_call: TRBJ2-2; clone_size: -; d_call: TRBD1; v_call: TRBV9; cdr3_nt: TGTGCCAGCAGCGCGGGGACAGGGGCTTTCGGGGAGCTGTTTTTT; cdr3_aa: CASSAGTGAFGELFF
j_call: TRBJ2-1; clone_size: -; d_call: TRBD2; v_call: TRBV11-3; cdr3_nt: TGTGCCAGCAGTCCTAGCGGGGCTGAGCAGTTCTTC; cdr3_aa: CASSPSGAEQFF
j_call: TRBJ2-7; clone_size: -; d_call: TRBD2; v_call: TRBV5-4; cdr3_nt: TGTGCCAGCAGCCTAGGACTAGAGGGCCCCTACGAGCAGTACTTC; cdr3_aa: CASSLGLEGPYEQYF
j_call: TRBJ2-7; clone_size: -; d_call: -; v_call: TRBV5-6; cdr3_nt: TGTGCCAGCAGCCCGGTGGGGGGCAGATCATACGAGCAGTACTTC; cdr3_aa: CASSPVGGRSYEQYF
j_call: TRBJ2-3; clone_size: -; d_call: -; v_call: TRBV14; cdr3_nt: TGTGCCAGCAGCCAAGACCACATTATCACAGATACGCAGTATTTT; cdr3_aa: CASSQDHIITDTQYF
j_call: TRBJ2-3; clone_size: few; d_call: -; v_call: TRBV2; cdr3_nt: TGTGCCAGCAGTGAGGCCGATACGCAGTATTTT; cdr3_aa: CASSEADTQYF
j_call: TRBJ1-6; clone_size: medium-sized; d_call: TRBD1; v_call: TRBV6-1; cdr3_nt: TGTGCCAGCAGTGAAGACCTGACAGGGGATATCCGACTACTAAGTTCACCCCTCCACTTT; cdr3_aa: CASSEDLTGDIRLLSSPLHF
j_call: TRBJ2-4; clone_size: -; d_call: -; v_call: TRBV19; cdr3_nt: TGTGCCAGTAGGGCGCAGACAGCAGAAAAAAACATTCAGTACTTC; cdr3_aa: CASRAQTAEKNIQYF
j_call: TRBJ2-1; clone_size: -; d_call: -; v_call: TRBV5-1; cdr3_nt: TGCGCCAGCAGCTCCAGAGCGGATGAGCAGTTCTTC; cdr3_aa: CASSSRADEQFF
j_call: TRBJ1-2; clone_size: few; d_call: TRBD1; v_call: TRBV18; cdr3_nt: TGTGCCAGCTCACCAGGGACAGGGGGCTTGAGGCATGGCTACACCTTC; cdr3_aa: CASSPGTGGLRHGYTF
j_call: TRBJ1-6; clone_size: -; d_call: TRBD1; v_call: TRBV19; cdr3_nt: TGTGTCAGTAGTACGACGGGGACAGCTAAATCACCCCTCCACTTT; cdr3_aa: CVSSTTGTAKSPLHF
j_call: TRBJ2-3; clone_size: -; d_call: -; v_call: TRBV6-1; cdr3_nt: TGTGCCAGCAGCCCCCACGTACGGTCAGATACGCAGTATTTT; cdr3_aa: CASSPHVRSDTQYF
j_call: TRBJ2-3; clone_size: once; d_call: TRBD2; v_call: TRBV30; cdr3_nt: TGTGCCTGGAGCGACCCGGGACTAGCGGGGATTTGGCAGTATTTT; cdr3_aa: CAWSDPGLAGIWQYF
j_call: TRBJ2-3; clone_size: few; d_call: TRBD2; v_call: TRBV30; cdr3_nt: TGTGCCTGGAGGGTCGGACTAGGAACAGATACGCAGTATTTT; cdr3_aa: CAWRVGLGTDTQYF
j_call: TRBJ2-7; clone_size: -; d_call: TRBD2; v_call: TRBV5-4; cdr3_nt: TGTGCCAGCAGCCTAGGACTAGAGGGCTCCTACGAGCAGTACTTC; cdr3_aa: CASSLGLEGSYEQYF
j_call: TRBJ1-5; clone_size: -; d_call: -; v_call: TRBV6-1; cdr3_nt: TGTGCCAGCAACCCCACAGGGTCAAATCAGCCCCAGCATTTT; cdr3_aa: CASNPTGSNQPQHF
j_call: TRBJ2-3; clone_size: once; d_call: TRBD2; v_call: TRBV6-1; cdr3_nt: TGTGCCAGCAGGCCGGGACTAGTCACAGATACGCAGTATTTT; cdr3_aa: CASRPGLVTDTQYF
j_call: TRBJ1-2; clone_size: -; d_call: -; v_call: TRBV6-6; cdr3_nt: TGTGCCAGCAGTTCTCAACAGGGTAGGCTTCCCTATGGCTACACCTTC; cdr3_aa: CASSSQQGRLPYGYTF
j_call: TRBJ1-2; clone_size: -; d_call: -; v_call: TRBV28; cdr3_nt: TGTGCCAGCAGGCAACCAGGGTTATATGGCTACACCTTC; cdr3_aa: CASRQPGLYGYTF
j_call: TRBJ1-6; clone_size: few; d_call: -; v_call: TRBV7-3; cdr3_nt: TGTGCCAGCAGCTCTACAAGTAATTCACCCCTCCACTTT; cdr3_aa: CASSSTSNSPLHF
j_call: TRBJ1-1; clone_size: -; d_call: TRBD1; v_call: TRBV7-9; cdr3_nt: TGTGCCAGCAGCTCGGCGGACAGGGCCGGGAACACTGAAGCTTTCTTT; cdr3_aa: CASSSADRAGNTEAFF
j_call: TRBJ1-2; clone_size: -; d_call: -; v_call: TRBV5-1; cdr3_nt: TGCGCCAGCAGCTTGGAGGCCCGCTCCGACTATGGCTACACCTTC; cdr3_aa: CASSLEARSDYGYTF